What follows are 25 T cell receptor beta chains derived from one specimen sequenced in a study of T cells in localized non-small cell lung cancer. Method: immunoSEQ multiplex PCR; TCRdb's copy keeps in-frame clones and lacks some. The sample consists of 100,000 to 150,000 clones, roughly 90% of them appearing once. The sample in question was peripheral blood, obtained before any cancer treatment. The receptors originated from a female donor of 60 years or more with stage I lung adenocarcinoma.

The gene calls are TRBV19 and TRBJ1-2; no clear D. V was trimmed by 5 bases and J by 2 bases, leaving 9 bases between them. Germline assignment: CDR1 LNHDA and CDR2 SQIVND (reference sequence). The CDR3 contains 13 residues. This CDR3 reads CASSPRRNYGYTF. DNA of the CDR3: TGTGCCAGTAGTCCGCGGCGGAACTATGGCTACACCTTC.

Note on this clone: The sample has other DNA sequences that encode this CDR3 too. The CDR3, as DNA: TGTGCCAGCAGTTTGCAGGGTATGAACACTGAAGCTTTCTTT. This gives the protein CASSLQGMNTEAFF. The chain combines TRBV27 with TRBJ1-1, with a possible D match to TRBD1 (5 bases). The CDR3 loop spans 14 amino acids. CDR1 and CDR2 from the germline V gene are MNHEY and SMNVEV (reference sequence). V was clipped by 3 bases and J by 0 bases, with 8 bases between them.

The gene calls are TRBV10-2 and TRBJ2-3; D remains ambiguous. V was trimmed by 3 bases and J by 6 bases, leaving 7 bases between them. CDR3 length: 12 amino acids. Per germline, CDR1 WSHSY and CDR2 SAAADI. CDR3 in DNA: TGCGCCAGCAGTGAAGTCCCCGATACGCAGTATTTT. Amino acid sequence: CASSEVPDTQYF.

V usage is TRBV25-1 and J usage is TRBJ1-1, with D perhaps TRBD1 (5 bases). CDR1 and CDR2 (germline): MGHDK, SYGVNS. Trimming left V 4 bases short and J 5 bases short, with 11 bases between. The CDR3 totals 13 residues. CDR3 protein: CASSVPGRTEAFF. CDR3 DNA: TGTGCCAGCAGTGTCCCGGGGCGAACTGAAGCTTTCTTT.

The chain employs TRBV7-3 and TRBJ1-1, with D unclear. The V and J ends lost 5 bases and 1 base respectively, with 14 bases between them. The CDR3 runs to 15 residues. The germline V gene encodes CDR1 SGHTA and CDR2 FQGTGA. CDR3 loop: CASSLGVGRNTEAFF. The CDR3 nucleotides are TGTGCCAGCAGCCTCGGCGTGGGGAGGAACACTGAAGCTTTCTTT.

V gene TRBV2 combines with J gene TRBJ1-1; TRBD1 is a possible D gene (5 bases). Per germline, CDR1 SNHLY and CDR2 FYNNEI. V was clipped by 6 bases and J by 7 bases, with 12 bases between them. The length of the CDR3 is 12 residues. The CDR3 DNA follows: TGTGCCAGCAGGTTCAGGGAGATTGAAGCTTTCTTT. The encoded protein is CASRFREIEAFF.

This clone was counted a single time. The CDR3 spells CASSRIGSTDTQYF. The CDR3 coding sequence is TGTGCCAGCAGCCGCATTGGGAGCACAGATACGCAGTATTTT. The chain combines TRBV7-2 with TRBJ2-3; D is ambiguous. The length of the CDR3 is 14 residues. The V and J ends lost 5 bases and 0 bases respectively, with 9 bases between them. Looked up from germline, CDR1 is SGHTA and CDR2 is FQGNSA.

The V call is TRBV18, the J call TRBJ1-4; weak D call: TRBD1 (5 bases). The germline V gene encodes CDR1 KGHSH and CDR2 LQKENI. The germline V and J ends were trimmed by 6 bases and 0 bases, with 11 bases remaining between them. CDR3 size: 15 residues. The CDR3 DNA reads TGTGCCAGCTCGCCCCGGGGGGCAACTAATGAAAAACTGTTTTTT. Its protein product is CASSPRGATNEKLFF. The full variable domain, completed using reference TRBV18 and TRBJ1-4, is NAGVMQNPRHLVRRRGQEARLRCSPMKGHSHVYWYRQLPEEGLKFMVYLQKENIIDESGMPKERFSAEFPKEGPSILRIQQVVRGDSAAYFCASSPRGATNEKLFFGSGTQLSVL.

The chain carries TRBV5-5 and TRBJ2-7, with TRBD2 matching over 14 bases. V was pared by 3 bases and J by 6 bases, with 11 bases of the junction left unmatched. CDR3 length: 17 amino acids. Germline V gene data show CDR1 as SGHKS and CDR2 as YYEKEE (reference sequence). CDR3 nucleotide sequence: TGTGCCAGCAGCTCCGGACTAGCGGGAGGCCGTCTGGTCGAGCAGTACTTC. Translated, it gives CASSSGLAGGRLVEQYF.

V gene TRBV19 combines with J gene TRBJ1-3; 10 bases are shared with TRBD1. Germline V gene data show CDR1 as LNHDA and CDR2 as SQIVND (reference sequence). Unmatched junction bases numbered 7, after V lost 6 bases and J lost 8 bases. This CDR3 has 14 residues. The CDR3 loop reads CASSSRDRGDTIYF. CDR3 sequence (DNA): TGTGCCAGTAGCAGCCGGGACAGGGGCGACACCATATATTTT.

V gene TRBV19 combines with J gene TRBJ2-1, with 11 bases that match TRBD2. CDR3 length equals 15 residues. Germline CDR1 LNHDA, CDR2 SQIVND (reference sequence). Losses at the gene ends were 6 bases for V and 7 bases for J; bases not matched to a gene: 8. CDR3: CASSPLAGVHNEQFF. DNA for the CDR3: TGTGCCAGTAGCCCACTAGCGGGAGTGCATAATGAGCAGTTCTTC.

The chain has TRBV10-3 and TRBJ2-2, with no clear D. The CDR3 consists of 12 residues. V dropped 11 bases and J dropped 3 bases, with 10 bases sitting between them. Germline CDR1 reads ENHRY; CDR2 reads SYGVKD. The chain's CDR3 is CAFSSDTGELFF. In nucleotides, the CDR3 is TGTGCCTTCTCGAGTGACACCGGGGAGCTGTTTTTT.

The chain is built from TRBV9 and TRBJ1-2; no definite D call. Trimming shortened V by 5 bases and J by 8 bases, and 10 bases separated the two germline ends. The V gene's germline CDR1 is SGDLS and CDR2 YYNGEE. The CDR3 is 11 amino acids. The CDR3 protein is CASSARGGYTF. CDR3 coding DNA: TGTGCCAGCAGTGCCAGAGGCGGCTACACCTTC.

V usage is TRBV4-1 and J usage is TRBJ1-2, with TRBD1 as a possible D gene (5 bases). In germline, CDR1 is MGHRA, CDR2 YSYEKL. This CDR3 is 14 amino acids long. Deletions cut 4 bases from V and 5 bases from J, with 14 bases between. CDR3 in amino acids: CASSPSAGRYGYTF. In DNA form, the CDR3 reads TGCGCCAGCAGCCCATCGGCGGGGCGGTATGGCTACACCTTC.

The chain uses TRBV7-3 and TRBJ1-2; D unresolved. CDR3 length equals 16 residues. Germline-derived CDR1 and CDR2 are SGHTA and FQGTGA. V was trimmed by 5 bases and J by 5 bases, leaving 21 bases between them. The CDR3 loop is CASSKYPQLSLYGYTF. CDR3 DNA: TGTGCCAGCAGCAAATATCCACAGCTTAGCTTATATGGCTACACCTTC. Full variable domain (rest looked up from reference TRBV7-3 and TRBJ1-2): GAGVSQTPSNKVTEKGKYVELRCDPISGHTALYWYRQSLGQGPEFLIYFQGTGAADDSGLPNDRFFAVRPEGSVSTLKIQRTERGDSAVYLCASSKYPQLSLYGYTFGSGTRLTVV.

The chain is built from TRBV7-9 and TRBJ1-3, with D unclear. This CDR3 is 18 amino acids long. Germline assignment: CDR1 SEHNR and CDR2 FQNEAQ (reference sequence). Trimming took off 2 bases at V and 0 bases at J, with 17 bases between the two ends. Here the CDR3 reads CASSLIQGLLDSGNTIYF. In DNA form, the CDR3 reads TGTGCCAGCAGCTTAATCCAAGGACTCTTAGACTCTGGAAACACCATATATTTT.

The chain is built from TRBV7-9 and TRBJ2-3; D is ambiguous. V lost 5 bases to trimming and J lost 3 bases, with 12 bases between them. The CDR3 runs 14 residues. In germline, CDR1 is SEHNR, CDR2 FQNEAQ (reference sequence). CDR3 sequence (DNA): TGTGCCAGCAGCGCCTGGGCCGGGACAGATACGCAGTATTTT. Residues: CASSAWAGTDTQYF.

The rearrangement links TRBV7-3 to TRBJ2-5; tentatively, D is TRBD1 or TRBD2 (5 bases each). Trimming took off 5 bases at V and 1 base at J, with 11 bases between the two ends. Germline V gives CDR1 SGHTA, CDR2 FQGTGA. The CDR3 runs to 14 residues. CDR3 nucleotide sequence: TGTGCCAGCAGCGCAGGGAGCAGCCAAGAGACCCAGTACTTC. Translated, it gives CASSAGSSQETQYF.

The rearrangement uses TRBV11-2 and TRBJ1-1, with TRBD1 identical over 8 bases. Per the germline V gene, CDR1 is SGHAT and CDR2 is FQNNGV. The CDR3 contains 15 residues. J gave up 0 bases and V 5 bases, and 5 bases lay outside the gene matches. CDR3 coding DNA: TGTGCCAGCAGCCTCTGGACAGGGATGAACACTGAAGCTTTCTTT. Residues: CASSLWTGMNTEAFF.

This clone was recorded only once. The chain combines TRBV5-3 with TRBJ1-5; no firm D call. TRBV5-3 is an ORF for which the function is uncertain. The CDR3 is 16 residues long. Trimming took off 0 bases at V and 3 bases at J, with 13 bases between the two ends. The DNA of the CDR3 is TGTGCCAGAAGCTTGGATGGTCCGCTGAACAATCAGCCCCAGCATTTT. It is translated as CARSLDGPLNNQPQHF.

The CDR3 region has the DNA TGTGCCAGCGCCACGACTAGGAGTCGGGAGACCCAGTACTTC. Its protein product is CASATTRSRETQYF. V is TRBV27 and J is TRBJ2-5; D possibly corresponds to TRBD2 (6 bases). V was cut by 8 bases and J by 5 bases, with 18 bases left in between. This CDR3 region has 14 residues. The germline gives CDR1 MNHEY, CDR2 SMNVEV (reference sequence).

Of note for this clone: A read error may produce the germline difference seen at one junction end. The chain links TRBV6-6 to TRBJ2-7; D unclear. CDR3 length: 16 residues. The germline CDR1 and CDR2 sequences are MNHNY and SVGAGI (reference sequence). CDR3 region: CASSNSMGISAYEQYF. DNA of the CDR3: TGTGCCAGCAGTAACTCGATGGGGATCAGCGCCTACGAGCAGTACTTC.

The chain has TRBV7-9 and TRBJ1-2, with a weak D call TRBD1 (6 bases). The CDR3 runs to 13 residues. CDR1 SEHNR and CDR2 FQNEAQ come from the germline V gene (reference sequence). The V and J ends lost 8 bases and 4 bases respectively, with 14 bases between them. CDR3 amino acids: CASGFGQFYGYTF. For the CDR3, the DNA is TGTGCCAGCGGATTCGGACAGTTCTATGGCTACACCTTC.

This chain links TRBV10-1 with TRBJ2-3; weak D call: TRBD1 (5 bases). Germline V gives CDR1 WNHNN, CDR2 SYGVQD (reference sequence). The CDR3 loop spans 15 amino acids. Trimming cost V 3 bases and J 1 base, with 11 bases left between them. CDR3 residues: CASSDRGAGTDTQYF. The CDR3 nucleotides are TGCGCCAGCAGTGATAGGGGCGCCGGCACAGATACGCAGTATTTT.

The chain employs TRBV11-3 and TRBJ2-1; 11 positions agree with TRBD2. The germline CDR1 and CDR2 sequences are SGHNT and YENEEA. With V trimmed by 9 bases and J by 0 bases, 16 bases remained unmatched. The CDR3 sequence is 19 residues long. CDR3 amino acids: CARRGLTSGTFSSYNEQFF. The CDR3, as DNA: TGTGCCAGGAGGGGCCTGACTAGCGGGACCTTCTCCTCCTACAATGAGCAGTTCTTC.